Below, 20 T cell receptor beta chains from the same sample are listed, as sequenced in a study of blood T cell repertoires in COVID-19. Profiled with immunoSEQ multiplex PCR; TCRdb holds only in-frame clones, not every one. The sample yields about 360,000 clones, about 88% seen once. The sequencing input was peripheral blood. The source is a human donor in a cohort sampled during active COVID-19.

The genes are TRBV7-9 and TRBJ2-3; TRBD2 aligns across 9 bases. This CDR3 is 15 amino acids long. V shed 2 bases and J 3 bases; nucleotides not matched to a gene: 3. Germline CDR1 and CDR2: SEHNR and FQNEAQ (reference sequence). CDR3 in amino acids: CASSLRGRGTDTQYF. The CDR3 coding sequence is TGTGCCAGCAGCTTACGCGGGAGGGGGACAGATACGCAGTATTTT.

This chain uses TRBV6-6 with TRBJ2-3; 7 nucleotides match TRBD2. Germline V gene sequence: CDR1 MNHNY, CDR2 SVGAGI (reference sequence). V lost 5 bases and J lost 0; bases outside the gene matches: 11. The length of the CDR3 is 17 residues. Here the CDR3 DNA reads TGTGCCAGCAGTCTCGGGGCGGGAGCTTTTAGCACAGATACGCAGTATTTT. It encodes CASSLGAGAFSTDTQYF.

The V gene is TRBV5-1, the J gene TRBJ2-1; 13 positions agree with TRBD2. Looked up from germline, CDR1 is SGHRS and CDR2 is YFSETQ. This CDR3 is built from 16 residues. Trimming cost V 4 bases and J 9 bases; bases outside gene matches: 10. The CDR3 here is CASSRQGTSGMPEQFF. The CDR3, as DNA: TGCGCCAGCAGCAGGCAAGGGACTAGCGGGATGCCTGAGCAGTTCTTC.

The chain uses TRBV25-1 and TRBJ1-1; no firm D call. Trimming took 6 bases from V and 5 from J, leaving 13 bases between them. Germline-derived CDR1 and CDR2 are MGHDK and SYGVNS. The CDR3 consists of 13 residues. Written as DNA, the CDR3 is TGTGCCAGCAGCTCGTCTTCGCGGACTGAAGCTTTCTTT. Its translation: CASSSSSRTEAFF.

V and J are TRBV5-1 and TRBJ1-2; 8 bases line up with TRBD1. The CDR3 consists of 15 residues. Trimming removed 4 bases from V and 4 bases from J; junction bases left unmatched: 9. Germline CDR1 and CDR2: SGHRS and YFSETQ. CDR3 sequence (DNA): TGCGCCAGCAGCGCGTCGACAGGGGATACCTATGGCTACACCTTC. Translation: CASSASTGDTYGYTF.

This rearrangement joins TRBV7-2 to TRBJ2-7; possibly TRBD1 for D (6 bases). This CDR3 contains 15 residues. V was cut by 5 bases and J by 2 bases, with 16 bases left in between. Germline CDR1 reads SGHTA; CDR2 reads FQGNSA. The CDR3 DNA reads as TGTGCCAGCAGCCCCCCCGGTGGGGGCACCTACGAGCAGTACTTC. It specifies CASSPPGGGTYEQYF.

This sequence joins TRBV2 and TRBJ1-2; perhaps TRBD1 as D (5 bases). CDR1 and CDR2 (germline): SNHLY, FYNNEI. CDR3 length: 14 residues. Trimming took 6 bases from V and 2 from J, leaving 13 bases between them. The CDR3 loop is CASSGQGRNYGYTF. CDR3 nucleotide sequence: TGTGCCAGCAGCGGTCAGGGCCGCAACTATGGCTACACCTTC.

The CDR3 DNA is TGTGCCAGCAGTCCGTCAGGACTAGCGGGAGTCAATGAGCAGTTCTTC. This translates into CASSPSGLAGVNEQFF. The chain combines TRBV27 with TRBJ2-1; 13 nucleotides align to TRBD2. CDR1 is MNHEY and CDR2 is SMNVEV in the germline V gene (reference sequence). V lost 5 bases, J lost 6 bases, and 7 bases stayed unmatched. The CDR3 loop spans 16 amino acids.

This clone was detected only once. The chain employs TRBV11-2 and TRBJ2-3; 7 nucleotides line up with TRBD2. V shed 1 base and J 6 bases; nucleotides not matched to a gene: 10. Germline values: CDR1 SGHAT, CDR2 FQNNGV. This CDR3 comprises 16 residues. CDR3 bases: TGTGCCAGCAGCTTAGCCGGCGGGAGCCTCACCGATACGCAGTATTTT. It codes for CASSLAGGSLTDTQYF.

The chain combines TRBV7-2 with TRBJ1-1; tentative D call: TRBD1 (6 bases). The V gene lost 5 bases and the J gene lost 5 bases, with 12 bases spanning the gap. The CDR3 runs to 13 residues. Germline CDR1 reads SGHTA; CDR2 reads FQGNSA. The CDR3 nucleotides read TGTGCCAGCAGCCGGGGGGCAGGGACTGAAGCTTTCTTT. Amino acid sequence: CASSRGAGTEAFF. The whole variable domain, filled in from reference TRBV7-2 and TRBJ1-1, reads GAGVSQSPSNKVTEKGKDVELRCDPISGHTALYWYRQSLGQGLEFLIYFQGNSAPDKSGLPSDRFSAERTGGSVSTLTIQRTQQEDSAVYLCASSRGAGTEAFFGQGTRLTVV.

The rearrangement links TRBV28 to TRBJ1-2, with D possibly TRBD1 on 5 matching bases. Germline assignment: CDR1 MDHEN and CDR2 SYDVKM. The ends were cut back, 5 bases at V and 1 base at J, with 11 bases in the middle. The CDR3 has 14 amino acids. The DNA of the CDR3 is TGTGCCAGCAGTCGCCAGGGTGGTAACTATGGCTACACCTTC. It translates to CASSRQGGNYGYTF.

The rearrangement uses TRBV29-1 and TRBJ1-2, with no clear D. The CDR3 sequence is 15 residues long. The germline CDR1 and CDR2 sequences are SQVTM and ANQGSEA. V dropped 1 base and J dropped 3 bases, with 15 bases sitting between them. CDR3 coding DNA: TGCAGCGTTGAAGTACAGACATTGTTCGACTATGGCTACACCTTC. Encoded protein: CSVEVQTLFDYGYTF. Based on the CDR3 plus reference TRBV29-1 and TRBJ1-2, the full variable domain is SAVISQKPSRDICQRGTSLTIQCQVDSQVTMMFWYRQQPGQSLTLIATANQGSEATYESGFVIDKFPISRPNLTFSTLTVSNMSPEDSSIYLCSVEVQTLFDYGYTFGSGTRLTVV.

The rearrangement links TRBV10-1 to TRBJ2-3; D perhaps matches TRBD1 (6 bases). Germline V gene sequence: CDR1 WNHNN, CDR2 SYGVQD (reference sequence). The CDR3 consists of 17 residues. The V end was cut by 0 bases, the J end by 5 bases, with 18 bases between. CDR3 sequence (DNA): TGCGCCAGCAGTGAGTCTGGGGACACTCTCAGAGGAGATACGCAGTATTTT. It codes for CASSESGDTLRGDTQYF.

This chain connects TRBV6-5 to TRBJ2-7, with 8 bases aligning to TRBD1. The V gene's germline CDR1 is MNHEY and CDR2 SVGAGI. V lost 7 bases to trimming and J lost 3 bases; unmatched junction nucleotides: 8. This CDR3 comprises 14 residues. Written as DNA, the CDR3 is TGTGCCAGCAAACCACAGGGACAGGTCTACGAGCAGTACTTC. It is translated as CASKPQGQVYEQYF.

This chain uses TRBV24-1 with TRBJ2-1, with D tentatively TRBD2 (7 bases). The CDR3 consists of 16 residues. The germline gives CDR1 KGHDR, CDR2 SFDVKD. V was shortened by 2 bases and J by 12 bases, with 22 bases between the two germline ends. The CDR3 region has the DNA TGTGCCACCAGTGATTCCCAGGGGACGGGAGGCCCAGTGCAGTTCTTC. Residues: CATSDSQGTGGPVQFF.

This chain uses TRBV6-5 with TRBJ1-5; tentative D call: TRBD1 (5 bases). The CDR3 totals 13 residues. Germline V lookup: CDR1 MNHEY, CDR2 SVGAGI. With 4 bases removed from V and 7 bases from J, the gap between germline ends came to 11 bases. The CDR3 sequence: CASSSGAGQPQHF. The CDR3 nucleotides read TGTGCCAGCAGTTCCGGTGCAGGGCAGCCCCAGCATTTT.

The V and J genes are TRBV7-9 and TRBJ2-2, with 9 positions matching TRBD1. The CDR3 totals 15 residues. Germline CDR1 is SEHNR and CDR2 is FQNEAQ (reference sequence). The V and J ends lost 4 bases and 4 bases, in that order; junction bases with no gene match: 4. CDR3: CASSSDRGPTGELFF. The CDR3 coding sequence is TGTGCCAGCAGCTCGGACAGGGGCCCCACCGGGGAGCTGTTTTTT.

The chain carries TRBV7-3 and TRBJ2-1, with 10 positions matching TRBD1. CDR1 and CDR2 (germline): SGHTA, FQGTGA. The CDR3 is made up of 13 amino acids. J gave up 7 bases and V 4 bases, and 1 base lay outside the gene matches. In nucleotides, the CDR3 is TGTGCCAGCAGCTGGACAGGGGGAAATGAGCAGTTCTTC. This codes for CASSWTGGNEQFF.

V is TRBV5-1 and J is TRBJ1-1; TRBD1 is a possible D gene (6 bases). This CDR3 has 16 residues. Germline lookup yields CDR1 SGHRS and CDR2 YFSETQ. The V end was cut by 2 bases, the J end by 4 bases, with 18 bases between. The CDR3, as DNA: TGCGCCAGCAGCTTTGATAGGGGGTTAGTCCGCACTGAAGCTTTCTTT. Encoded protein: CASSFDRGLVRTEAFF. Combining the CDR3 with reference TRBV5-1 and TRBJ1-1 gives the whole variable domain KAGVTQTPRYLIKTRGQQVTLSCSPISGHRSVSWYQQTPGQGLQFLFEYFSETQRNKGNFPGRFSGRQFSNSRSEMNVSTLELGDSALYLCASSFDRGLVRTEAFFGQGTRLTVV.

CDR3 DNA: TGTGCCAGCAGCCCGAATGGACAGGGTGACACCGGGGAGCTGTTTTTT. Translating gives CASSPNGQGDTGELFF. The rearrangement links TRBV7-3 to TRBJ2-2; 8 bases fit TRBD1. Germline V gene lookup returns CDR1 SGHTA and CDR2 FQGTGA. The CDR3 spans 16 residues. V shed 5 bases, J shed 3 bases, and the junction held 8 bases outside the gene matches.